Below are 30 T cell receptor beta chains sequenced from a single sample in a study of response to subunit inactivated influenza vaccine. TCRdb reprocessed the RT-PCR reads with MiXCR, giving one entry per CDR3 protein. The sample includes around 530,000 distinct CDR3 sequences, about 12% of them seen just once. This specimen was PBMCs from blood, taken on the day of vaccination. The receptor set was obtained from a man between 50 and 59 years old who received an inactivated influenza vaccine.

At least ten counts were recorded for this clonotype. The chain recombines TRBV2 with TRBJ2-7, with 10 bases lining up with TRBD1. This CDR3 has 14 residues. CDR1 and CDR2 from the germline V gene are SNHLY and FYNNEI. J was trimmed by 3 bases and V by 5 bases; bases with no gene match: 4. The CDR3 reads CASSWDRGDYEQYF. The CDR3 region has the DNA TGTGCCAGCAGTTGGGACAGGGGCGACTACGAGCAGTACTTC. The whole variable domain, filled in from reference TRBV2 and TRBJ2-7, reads EPEVTQTPSHQVTQMGQEVILRCVPISNHLYFYWYRQILGQKVEFLVSFYNNEISEKSEIFDDQFSVERPDGSNFTLKIRSTKLEDSAMYFCASSWDRGDYEQYFGPGTRLTVT.

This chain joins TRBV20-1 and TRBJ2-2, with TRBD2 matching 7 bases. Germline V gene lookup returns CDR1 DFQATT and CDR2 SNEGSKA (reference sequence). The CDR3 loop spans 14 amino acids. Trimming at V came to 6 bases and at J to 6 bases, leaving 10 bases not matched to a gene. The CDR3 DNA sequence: TGCAGTGCGGCCCTAGCGGAACCTTCCGGGGAGCTGTTTTTT. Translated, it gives CSAALAEPSGELFF.

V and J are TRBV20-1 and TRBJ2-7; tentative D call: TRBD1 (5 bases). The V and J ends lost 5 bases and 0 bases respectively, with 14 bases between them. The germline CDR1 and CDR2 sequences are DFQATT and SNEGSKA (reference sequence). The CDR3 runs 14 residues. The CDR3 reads CSAPSGLSSYEQYF. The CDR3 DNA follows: TGCAGTGCTCCCTCAGGGCTCAGCTCCTACGAGCAGTACTTC.

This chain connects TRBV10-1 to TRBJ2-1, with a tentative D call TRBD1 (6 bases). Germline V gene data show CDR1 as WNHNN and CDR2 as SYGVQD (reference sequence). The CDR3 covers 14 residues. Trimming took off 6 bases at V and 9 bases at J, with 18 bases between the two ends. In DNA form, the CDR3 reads TGCGCCAGCAGGGAAGGGTCGGGGACAAGTGAGCAGTTCTTC. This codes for CASREGSGTSEQFF.

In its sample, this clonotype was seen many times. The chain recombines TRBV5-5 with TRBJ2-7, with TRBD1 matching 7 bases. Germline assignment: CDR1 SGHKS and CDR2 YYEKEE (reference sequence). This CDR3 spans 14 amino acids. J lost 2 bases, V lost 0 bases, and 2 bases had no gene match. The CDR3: CASSLGDSTYEQYF. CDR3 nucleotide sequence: TGTGCCAGCAGCTTGGGGGACAGCACCTACGAGCAGTACTTC.

The CDR3 DNA reads TGTGCCTGGAGTGTAAGCGGGAGCACAGATACGCAGTATTTT. Amino acids: CAWSVSGSTDTQYF. The J gene is TRBJ2-3, the V gene TRBV30, with a tentative D call TRBD2 (6 bases). V shed 0 bases and J shed 0 bases, with 7 bases lying between them. Germline CDR1 GTSNPN, CDR2 SVGIG (reference sequence). This CDR3 comprises 14 residues.

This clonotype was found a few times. CDR3 in amino acids: CASSLSEGSEQFF. CDR3 DNA: TGTGCCAGCAGTTTATCGGAGGGGTCTGAGCAGTTCTTC. V and J are TRBV27 and TRBJ2-1, with D perhaps matching TRBD2 (6 bases). Germline V gene sequence: CDR1 MNHEY, CDR2 SMNVEV (reference sequence). V was cut by 0 bases and J by 9 bases, with 9 bases left in between. The CDR3 has 13 residues.

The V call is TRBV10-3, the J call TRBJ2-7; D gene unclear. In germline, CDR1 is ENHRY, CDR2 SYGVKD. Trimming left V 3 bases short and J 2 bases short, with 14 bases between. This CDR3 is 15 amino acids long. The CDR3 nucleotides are TGTGCCATCAGTGATCCCCTCCGGGTACCCTACGAGCAGTACTTC. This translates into CAISDPLRVPYEQYF.

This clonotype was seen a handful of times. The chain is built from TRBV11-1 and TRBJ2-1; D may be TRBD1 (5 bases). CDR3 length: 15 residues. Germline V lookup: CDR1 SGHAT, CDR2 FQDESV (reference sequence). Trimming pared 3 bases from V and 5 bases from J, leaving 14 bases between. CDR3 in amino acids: CASSFGQARDNEQFF. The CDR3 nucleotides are TGTGCCAGCAGCTTTGGGCAGGCCAGGGACAATGAGCAGTTCTTC.

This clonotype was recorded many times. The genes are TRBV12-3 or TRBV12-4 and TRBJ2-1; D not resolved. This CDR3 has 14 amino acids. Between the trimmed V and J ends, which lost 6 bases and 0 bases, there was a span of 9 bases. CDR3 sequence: CASRESTSYNEQFF. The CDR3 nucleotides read TGTGCCAGCAGGGAATCAACCTCCTACAATGAGCAGTTCTTC.

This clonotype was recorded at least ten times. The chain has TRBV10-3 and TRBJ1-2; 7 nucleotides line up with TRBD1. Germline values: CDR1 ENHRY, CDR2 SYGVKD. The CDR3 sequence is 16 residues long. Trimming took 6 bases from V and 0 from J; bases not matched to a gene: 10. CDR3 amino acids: CAISLTGTLTNYGYTF. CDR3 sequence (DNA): TGTGCCATCAGCCTGACAGGGACACTTACTAACTATGGCTACACCTTC.

CDR3 region: CASSVSPQGDEQFF. The CDR3 DNA is TGTGCCAGCAGCGTAAGCCCCCAGGGCGACGAGCAGTTCTTC. The chain uses TRBV9 and TRBJ2-1; a weak D match, TRBD1 (5 bases). There are 14 residues in the CDR3. The germline CDR1 and CDR2 sequences are SGDLS and YYNGEE. V was pared by 1 base and J by 10 bases, with 15 bases between.

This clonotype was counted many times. This CDR3 reads CSARKTGELFF. In DNA form, the CDR3 reads TGCAGTGCTAGAAAAACCGGGGAGCTGTTTTTT. The chain recombines TRBV20-1 with TRBJ2-2; D remains unclear. V lost 2 bases to trimming and J lost 5 bases, with 3 bases between them. From germline, CDR1 is DFQATT and CDR2 SNEGSKA (reference sequence). This CDR3 comprises 11 residues.

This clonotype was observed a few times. CDR3: CASSPRDRDSEKLFF. Written as DNA, the CDR3 is TGTGCCAGCAGCCCGAGGGACAGGGATAGTGAAAAACTGTTTTTT. The chain is built from TRBV9 and TRBJ1-4; 9 bases are shared with TRBD1. J was trimmed by 7 bases and V by 4 bases; bases with no gene match: 8. The CDR3 has 15 residues. Germline V gene sequence: CDR1 SGDLS, CDR2 YYNGEE.

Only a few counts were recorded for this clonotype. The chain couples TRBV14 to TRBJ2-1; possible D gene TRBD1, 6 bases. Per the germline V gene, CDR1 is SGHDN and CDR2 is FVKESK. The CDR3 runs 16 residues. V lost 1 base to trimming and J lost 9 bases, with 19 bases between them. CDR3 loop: CASSQADSQGLGEQFF. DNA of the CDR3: TGTGCCAGCAGCCAAGCCGACTCTCAGGGGCTTGGTGAGCAGTTCTTC.

The CDR3: CASSTTGGSTEAFF. DNA of the CDR3: TGCGCCAGCAGTACTACAGGGGGCAGTACTGAAGCTTTCTTT. The V and J genes are TRBV10-2 and TRBJ1-1, with 9 bases aligning to TRBD1. This CDR3 contains 14 residues. Germline trimming cut 5 bases from V and 5 bases from J; bases unmatched to any gene: 6. From germline, CDR1 is WSHSY and CDR2 SAAADI.

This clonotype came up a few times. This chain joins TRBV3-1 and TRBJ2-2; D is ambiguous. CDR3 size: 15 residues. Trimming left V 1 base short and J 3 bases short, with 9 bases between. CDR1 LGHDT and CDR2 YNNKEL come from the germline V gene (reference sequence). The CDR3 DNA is TGTGCCAGCAGCCAAGTAGGGTATGACACCGGGGAGCTGTTTTTT. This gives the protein CASSQVGYDTGELFF.

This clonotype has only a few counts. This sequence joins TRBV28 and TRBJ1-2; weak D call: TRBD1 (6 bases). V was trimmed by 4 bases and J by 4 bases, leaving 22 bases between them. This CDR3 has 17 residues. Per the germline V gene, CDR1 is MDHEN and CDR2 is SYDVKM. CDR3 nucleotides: TGTGCCAGCAGTTCTGGGGGGCATCCACTGAGGGGCTATGGCTACACCTTC. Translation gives CASSSGGHPLRGYGYTF.

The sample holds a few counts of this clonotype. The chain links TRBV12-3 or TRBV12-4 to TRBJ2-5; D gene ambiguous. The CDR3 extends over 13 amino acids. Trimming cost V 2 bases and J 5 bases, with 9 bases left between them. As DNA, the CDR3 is TGTGCCAGCAGTTTATTGCGGATGGAGACCCAGTACTTC. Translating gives CASSLLRMETQYF.

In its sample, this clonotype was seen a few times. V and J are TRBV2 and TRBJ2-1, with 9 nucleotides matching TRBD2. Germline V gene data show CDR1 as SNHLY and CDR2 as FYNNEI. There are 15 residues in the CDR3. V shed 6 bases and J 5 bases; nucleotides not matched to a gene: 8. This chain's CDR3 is CASRPPGGGDNEQFF. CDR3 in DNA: TGTGCCAGCAGACCCCCGGGCGGGGGGGACAATGAGCAGTTCTTC.

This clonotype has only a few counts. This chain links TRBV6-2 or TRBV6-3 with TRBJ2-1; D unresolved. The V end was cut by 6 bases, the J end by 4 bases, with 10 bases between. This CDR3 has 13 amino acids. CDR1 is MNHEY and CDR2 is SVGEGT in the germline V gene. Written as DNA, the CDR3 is TGTGCCAGCAGCAGAGACGCGTACAATGAGCAGTTCTTC. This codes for CASSRDAYNEQFF.

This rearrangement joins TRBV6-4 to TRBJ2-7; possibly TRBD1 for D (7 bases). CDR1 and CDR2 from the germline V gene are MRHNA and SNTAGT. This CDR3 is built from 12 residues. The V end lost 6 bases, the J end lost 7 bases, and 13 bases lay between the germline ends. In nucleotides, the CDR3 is TGTGCCAGCAGGGAGACAGGGAGGGAGCAGTACTTC. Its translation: CASRETGREQYF.

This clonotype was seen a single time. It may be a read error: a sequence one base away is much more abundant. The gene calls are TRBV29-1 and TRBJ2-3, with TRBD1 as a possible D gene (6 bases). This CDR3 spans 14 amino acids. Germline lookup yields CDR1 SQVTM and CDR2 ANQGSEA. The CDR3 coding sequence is TGCAGCGTTGAAGTTGGTGGGGGCACAGGTACGCAGTATTTT. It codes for CSVEVGGGTGTQYF.

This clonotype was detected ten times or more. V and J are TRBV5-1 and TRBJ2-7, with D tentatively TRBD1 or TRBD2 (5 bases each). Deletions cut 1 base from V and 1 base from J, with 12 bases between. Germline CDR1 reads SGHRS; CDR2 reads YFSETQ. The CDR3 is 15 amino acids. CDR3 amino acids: CASSLSRDPSYEQYF. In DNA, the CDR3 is TGCGCCAGCAGCTTGAGTCGGGACCCTTCCTACGAGCAGTACTTC.

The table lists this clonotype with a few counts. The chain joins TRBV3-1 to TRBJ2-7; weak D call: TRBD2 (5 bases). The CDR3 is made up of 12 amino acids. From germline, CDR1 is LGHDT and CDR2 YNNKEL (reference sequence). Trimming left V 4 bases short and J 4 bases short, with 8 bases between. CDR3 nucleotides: TGTGCCAGCAGCCCCGGGGATTACGAGCAGTACTTC. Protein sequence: CASSPGDYEQYF.

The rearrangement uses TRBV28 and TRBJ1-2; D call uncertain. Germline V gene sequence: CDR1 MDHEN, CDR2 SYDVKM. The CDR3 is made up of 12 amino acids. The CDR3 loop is CRCGRDLYGYTF. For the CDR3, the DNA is TGTAGGTGTGGACGGGATCTCTATGGCTACACCTTC.

The CDR3 region is CASSLSGQGAAYEQYF. Written as DNA, the CDR3 is TGTGCCAGCAGCTTGTCGGGACAGGGGGCGGCCTACGAGCAGTACTTC. The rearrangement uses TRBV7-2 and TRBJ2-7; 12 nucleotides match TRBD1. CDR1 and CDR2 from the germline V gene are SGHTA and FQGNSA. The V segment lost 3 bases and the J segment 2 bases; nucleotides outside the gene matches: 5. The CDR3 spans 16 residues. Supplemented by reference TRBV7-2 and TRBJ2-7, the full variable domain reads GAGVSQSPSNKVTEKGKDVELRCDPISGHTALYWYRQSLGQGLEFLIYFQGNSAPDKSGLPSDRFSAERTGGSVSTLTIQRTQQEDSAVYLCASSLSGQGAAYEQYFGPGTRLTVT.

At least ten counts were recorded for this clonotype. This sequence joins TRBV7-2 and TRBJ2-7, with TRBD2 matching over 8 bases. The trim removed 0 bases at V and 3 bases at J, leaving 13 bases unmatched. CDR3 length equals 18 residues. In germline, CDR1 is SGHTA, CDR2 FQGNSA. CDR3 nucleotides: TGTGCCAGCAGCTTAGCGGGTGGAGTGCGGGAGGCCTTCTACGAGCAGTACTTC. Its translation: CASSLAGGVREAFYEQYF.

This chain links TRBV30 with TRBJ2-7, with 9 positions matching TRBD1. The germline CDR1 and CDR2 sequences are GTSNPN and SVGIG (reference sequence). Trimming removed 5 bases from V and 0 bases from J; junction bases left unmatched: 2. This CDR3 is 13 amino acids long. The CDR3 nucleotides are TGTGCCTGGGGACAGGGGATCTCCTACGAGCAGTACTTC. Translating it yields CAWGQGISYEQYF. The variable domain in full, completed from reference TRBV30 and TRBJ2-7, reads SQTIHQWPATLVQPVGSPLSLECTVEGTSNPNLYWYRQAAGRGLQLLFYSVGIGQISSEVPQNLSASRPQDRQFILSSKKLLLSDSGFYLCAWGQGISYEQYFGPGTRLTVT.

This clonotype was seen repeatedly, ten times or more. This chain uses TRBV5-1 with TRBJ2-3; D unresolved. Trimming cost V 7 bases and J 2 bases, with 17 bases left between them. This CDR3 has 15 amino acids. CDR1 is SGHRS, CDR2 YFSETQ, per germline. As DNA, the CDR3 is TGCGCCAGCCGCCCCGGGCAGACTTACACAGATACGCAGTATTTT. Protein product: CASRPGQTYTDTQYF.